The 3 T cell receptor beta chains listed next were all sequenced from one sample in a study of blood T cell repertoires in COVID-19. The method was immunoSEQ multiplex PCR; TCRdb's version includes in-frame clones alone and lacks a portion of them. The sample has some 150,000 clones, 60% to 85% seen once; the top ten hold under 6%. Sequencing input: peripheral blood. The origin of the receptors is a woman older than 75 with active or convalescent COVID-19.

This clone was detected only once. The J gene is TRBJ1-2, the V gene TRBV2, with D possibly being TRBD1 (5 bases). V lost 7 bases and J lost 8, with 17 bases in between. This CDR3 contains 13 residues. CDR1 is SNHLY and CDR2 is FYNNEI in the germline V gene. This CDR3 is CASIRFGGEGYTF. CDR3 nucleotides: TGTGCCAGCATCCGCTTTGGGGGGGAAGGCTACACCTTC.

This clone was detected only a few times. The V and J genes are TRBV2 and TRBJ1-5; unclear D gene. Trimming left V 6 bases short and J 4 bases short, with 16 bases between. The CDR3 loop spans 15 amino acids. Germline V gene lookup returns CDR1 SNHLY and CDR2 FYNNEI. The CDR3 bases are TGTGCCAGCAGCCCTGATTGGGCCACAAATCAGCCCCAGCATTTT. This translates into CASSPDWATNQPQHF.

V gene TRBV2 combines with J gene TRBJ1-1; D is unclear. Germline values: CDR1 SNHLY, CDR2 FYNNEI. The CDR3 covers 13 residues. V lost 3 bases, J lost 1 base, and 6 bases lay in between. CDR3 protein: CASSDQENTEAFF. The CDR3 region has the DNA TGTGCCAGCAGTGACCAGGAGAACACTGAAGCTTTCTTT.